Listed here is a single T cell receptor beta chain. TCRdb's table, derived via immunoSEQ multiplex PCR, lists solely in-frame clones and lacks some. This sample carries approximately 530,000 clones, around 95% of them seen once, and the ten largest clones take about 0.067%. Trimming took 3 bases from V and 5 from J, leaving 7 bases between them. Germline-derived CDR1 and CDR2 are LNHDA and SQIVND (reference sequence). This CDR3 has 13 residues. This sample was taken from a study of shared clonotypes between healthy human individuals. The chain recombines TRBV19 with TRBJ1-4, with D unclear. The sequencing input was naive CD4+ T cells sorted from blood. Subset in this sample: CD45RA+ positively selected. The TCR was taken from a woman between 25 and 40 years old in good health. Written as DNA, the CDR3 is TGTGCCAGTAGTATTCCCCCGAATGAAAAACTGTTTTTT. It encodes CASSIPPNEKLFF.